Reported below is one T cell receptor (beta chain). The antigen is not known. CDR1 is DFQATT, CDR2 SNEGSKA, per germline (reference sequence). After removal of 6 bases from V and 5 bases from J, the junction contained 8 bases not matched to a gene. This CDR3 is 15 amino acids long. This sample was taken from a study of response to subunit inactivated influenza vaccine. Study-wide points: New T cells are recruited in small numbers by each seasonal influenza vaccination, according to the authors' suggestion.

TCRdb re-called the RT-PCR reads through MiXCR, storing one row per CDR3 protein. The sample gives 500,000 to 550,000 distinct CDR3 sequences, approximately 6.9% of which show up once; 13% is in the top ten. The TCR comes from a man between 50 and 70 years old who received an inactivated influenza vaccine. Specimen: PBMCs from blood, collected around 25 months after vaccination. The J gene is TRBJ2-3, the V gene TRBV20-1; 13 bases line up with TRBD2. DNA of the CDR3: TGCAGTGCCCTGACTAGCGGGGGGCCGGGAGATACGCAGTATTTT. This codes for CSALTSGGPGDTQYF.